This T cell receptor beta chain originates from a study of identical twins. Findings and caveats of the study: Out-of-frame alpha sequences common to twins exhibited an excess of low generation probability. Partial confounding of zero-insertion analyses by invariant MAIT and iNKT cells was possible. Reduced insertions were recorded for abundant cord blood beta clonotypes, with no such pattern in memory repertoires.

This clonotype was seen many times. Its cognate antigen is unknown. Germline V gene sequence: CDR1 LNHNV, CDR2 YYDKDF (reference sequence). This CDR3 comprises 14 residues. The ends were cut back, 0 bases at V and 13 bases at J, with 18 bases in the middle. Unique molecular identifiers were present on cDNA, and template switching added a universal primer site. TCRdb reprocessed the 5' RACE reads via MiXCR and lists one record per CDR3 protein. Found here are around 670,000 distinct CDR3 sequences, roughly 6% of them singletons; the top ten hold approximately 1.6%. Specimen: naive T cells sorted from blood. The J gene is TRBJ1-2, the V gene TRBV15; D is uncertain. The TCR originated in a man between 18 and 29 years old in good health. In nucleotides, the CDR3 is TGTGCCACCAGCAGAGAAGTTGGCAGGCCCCCGTTCACCTTC. This gives the protein CATSREVGRPPFTF. The entire variable domain, with the rest obtained from reference TRBV15 and TRBJ1-2, is as follows: DAMVIQNPRYQVTQFGKPVTLSCSQTLNHNVMYWYQQKSSQAPKLLFHYYDKDFNNEADTPDNFQSRRPNTSFCFLDIRSPGLGDTAMYLCATSREVGRPPFTFGSGTRLTVV.